The 25 T cell receptor beta chains listed next were all sequenced from one sample in a study of CD8+ T cells in alopecia areata. Once RNA had been extracted, it was reverse transcribed into cDNA to act as the sequencing template. Sequencing used immunoSEQ multiplex PCR; TCRdb keeps in-frame clones, though not all of them. Of 120,000 or so clones listed, around 63% are singletons. Specified treatment: oral pan-JAK inhibitor, 5-10 mg twice daily. This material consisted of CD4+ T cells sorted from blood, taken at week 4, from a patient treated with tofacitinib. Every receptor here comes from a human donor with alopecia areata.

The chain has TRBV7-2 and TRBJ2-7; D perhaps matches TRBD2 (6 bases). Per the germline V gene, CDR1 is SGHTA and CDR2 is FQGNSA. The length of the CDR3 is 15 residues. Trimming shortened V by 4 bases and J by 2 bases, and 15 bases separated the two germline ends. The CDR3 DNA reads as TGTGCCAGCAGCTGGAGTAGCGGCACGACCTACGAGCAGTACTTC. It codes for CASSWSSGTTYEQYF.

This clone was seen a handful of times. The chain is built from TRBV29-1 and TRBJ2-3; possible D gene TRBD1, 6 bases. Germline V gene lookup returns CDR1 SQVTM and CDR2 ANQGSEA. The CDR3 sequence is 15 residues long. Trimming removed 2 bases at V and 0 bases at J, with 12 bases between. The CDR3 sequence: CSVEPPRGSTDTQYF. The DNA for the CDR3 is TGCAGCGTTGAACCCCCCAGGGGAAGCACAGATACGCAGTATTTT.

The chain uses TRBV7-8 and TRBJ2-5; weak D call: TRBD1 (5 bases). The CDR3 extends over 13 amino acids. The V gene's germline CDR1 is SGHVS and CDR2 FQNEAQ. The germline V and J ends were trimmed by 3 bases and 5 bases, with 10 bases remaining between them. The CDR3 reads CASSLAGRETQYF. The CDR3 DNA is TGTGCCAGCAGCTTGGCAGGGCGGGAGACCCAGTACTTC.

The chain recombines TRBV29-1 with TRBJ2-7; 7 bases fit TRBD2. The V gene end was trimmed by 7 bases and the J gene end by 7 bases; junction bases not matched to a gene: 16. Per the germline V gene, CDR1 is SQVTM and CDR2 is ANQGSEA. The CDR3 consists of 14 residues. The CDR3 sequence is CSATAGILSYEQYF. The CDR3 DNA sequence: TGCAGCGCCACAGCGGGGATCCTATCGTATGAGCAGTACTTC.

The chain has TRBV4-1 and TRBJ1-4; tentative D call: TRBD1 (6 bases). This CDR3 is built from 13 residues. V was clipped by 2 bases and J by 8 bases, with 9 bases between them. Germline CDR1 MGHRA, CDR2 YSYEKL. As DNA, the CDR3 is TGCGCCAGCAGCCAATACGACAGGGAAAAACTGTTTTTT. It yields the protein CASSQYDREKLFF.

This chain joins TRBV29-1 and TRBJ2-5; TRBD2 agrees at 10 bases. V trimming: 4 bases; J trimming: 4 bases; junction bases outside the gene matches: 3. CDR1 is SQVTM and CDR2 is ANQGSEA in the germline V gene. The CDR3 consists of 13 residues. The CDR3 bases are TGCAGCGTTGTGGGACTAGCGACAGAGACCCAGTACTTC. Protein product: CSVVGLATETQYF.

J is TRBJ1-2 and V is TRBV29-1; no clear D. The V and J ends lost 6 bases and 0 bases respectively, with 8 bases between them. The V gene's germline CDR1 is SQVTM and CDR2 ANQGSEA. The CDR3 runs 12 residues. For the CDR3, the DNA is TGCAGCGTGACGGTAGCTAACTATGGCTACACCTTC. Translated: CSVTVANYGYTF.

In this sample, this clone turned up a few times. The junction departs from the called germline gene at one end, perhaps through a read error. The V and J genes are TRBV14 and TRBJ2-1; TRBD2 matches at 8 bases. CDR1 and CDR2 from the germline V gene are SGHDN and FVKESK. There are 12 residues in the CDR3. CDR3 DNA sequence: TGTGCCAGCAGCCAAGGCCCAGCGGGAGAAGTCTTC. Translated, it gives CASSQGPAGEVF.

CDR3 in DNA: TGTGCCAGCAGCAACCAAGGGGGGGCTGTGGATGAGCAGTTCTTC. Translating it yields CASSNQGGAVDEQFF. The rearrangement links TRBV7-3 to TRBJ2-1; the D gene is possibly TRBD2 (7 bases). CDR1 and CDR2 (germline): SGHTA, FQGTGA. Trimming took off 5 bases at V and 8 bases at J, with 19 bases between the two ends. The CDR3 is 15 amino acids.

The rearrangement uses TRBV9 and TRBJ1-2; D call uncertain. Germline assignment: CDR1 SGDLS and CDR2 YYNGEE. Trimming took 1 base from V and 4 from J, leaving 11 bases between them. This CDR3 region has 14 residues. This CDR3 is CASSVNEIPYGYTF. In nucleotides, the CDR3 is TGTGCCAGCAGCGTAAATGAGATCCCCTATGGCTACACCTTC.

This clone was picked up a small number of times. The chain recombines TRBV7-9 with TRBJ1-2, with 8 nucleotides matching TRBD1. This CDR3 has 15 amino acids. The germline V gene has CDR1 SEHNR and CDR2 FQNEAQ (reference sequence). V trimming: 5 bases; J trimming: 4 bases; junction bases outside the gene matches: 9. The CDR3 loop reads CASSTAGTGSYGYTF. CDR3 coding DNA: TGTGCCAGCAGCACCGCCGGGACAGGTTCCTATGGCTACACCTTC.

This clone was observed a single time. The rearrangement links TRBV30 to TRBJ2-1; D possibly corresponds to TRBD2 (5 bases). Germline V CDR1 and CDR2: GTSNPN, SVGIG (reference sequence). Trimming shortened V by 0 bases and J by 4 bases, and 16 bases separated the two germline ends. The CDR3 extends over 16 amino acids. Written as DNA, the CDR3 is TGTGCCTGGAGTGTATCCGCCAGCGGAATGTACAATGAGCAGTTCTTC. This gives the protein CAWSVSASGMYNEQFF.

The rearrangement joins TRBV9 to TRBJ2-1, with TRBD2 matching 16 bases. V dropped 0 bases and J dropped 6; count of bases not matched to a gene: 12. This CDR3 has 20 amino acids. Germline CDR1 and CDR2: SGDLS and YYNGEE. The CDR3 here is CASSVATGTSGGAPGNEQFF. DNA of the CDR3: TGTGCCAGCAGCGTAGCTACCGGGACTAGCGGGGGGGCACCGGGCAATGAGCAGTTCTTC. Together with reference TRBV9 and TRBJ2-1, the CDR3 gives the full variable domain: DSGVTQTPKHLITATGQRVTLRCSPRSGDLSVYWYQQSLDQGLQFLIQYYNGEERAKGNILERFSAQQFPDLHSELNLSSLELGDSALYFCASSVATGTSGGAPGNEQFFGPGTRLTVL.

CDR3 bases: TGTGCCAGCAGGACGGGACTGAGCACAGATACGCAGTATTTT. It yields the protein CASRTGLSTDTQYF. The chain is built from TRBV6-5 and TRBJ2-3; tentative D call: TRBD2 (6 bases). Germline V gene sequence: CDR1 MNHEY, CDR2 SVGAGI. Trimming took 6 bases from V and 0 from J, leaving 10 bases between them. CDR3 size: 14 residues.

This clone was detected a few times. The chain recombines TRBV29-1 with TRBJ1-1; the D is unclear. This CDR3 comprises 13 residues. Germline V lookup: CDR1 SQVTM, CDR2 ANQGSEA. V was shortened by 2 bases and J by 4 bases, with 11 bases between the two germline ends. The CDR3 region has the DNA TGCAGCGTTGAAATAGGCGCTAGCACTGAAGCTTTCTTT. Translation gives CSVEIGASTEAFF.

CDR3 residues: CASSPRQASTDTQYF. The DNA for the CDR3 is TGTGCCAGCTCACCTCGACAGGCTAGCACAGATACGCAGTATTTT. The rearrangement joins TRBV18 to TRBJ2-3; possible D gene TRBD1, 6 bases. This CDR3 spans 15 amino acids. Trimming stripped 3 bases from V and 0 bases from J, with 10 bases between. Per germline, CDR1 KGHSH and CDR2 LQKENI.

The chain joins TRBV29-1 to TRBJ2-7, with 10 bases fitting TRBD2. The CDR3 length is 15 residues. Germline V gene lookup returns CDR1 SQVTM and CDR2 ANQGSEA. The V segment lost 6 bases and the J segment 2 bases; nucleotides outside the gene matches: 10. The CDR3 sequence: CSVIPAGGSTYEQYF. The CDR3 DNA follows: TGCAGCGTCATTCCAGCGGGGGGGTCCACCTACGAGCAGTACTTC.

This clone was recorded only once. The chain is built from TRBV28 and TRBJ2-6, with TRBD1 identical over 8 bases. This CDR3 region has 18 residues. Losses at the gene ends were 6 bases for V and 0 bases for J; bases not matched to a gene: 10. CDR1 and CDR2 from the germline V gene are MDHEN and SYDVKM. The CDR3 region has the DNA TGTGCCAGCAGAAGACCGGGACAGGACCCCTCTGGGGCCAACGTCCTGACTTTC. It codes for CASRRPGQDPSGANVLTF.

The V gene is TRBV29-1, the J gene TRBJ1-4, with D uncertain. Trimming took 5 bases from V and 14 from J, leaving 15 bases between them. CDR1 is SQVTM and CDR2 is ANQGSEA in the germline V gene. The CDR3 sequence is 11 residues long. The CDR3 is CSVLTHGGLFF. The DNA of the CDR3 is TGCAGCGTTCTAACTCACGGTGGGCTGTTTTTT.

Concerning this clone itself: The junction differs from germline at one of its ends, possibly a read error. The chain has TRBV11-2 and TRBJ2-1, with 10 bases matching TRBD2. CDR1 and CDR2 from the germline V gene are SGHAT and FQNNGV. The CDR3 contains 12 residues. CDR3 in DNA: TGTGCCAGCAGCTACAGCGGGGGGGCAGGGGTCTTC. Protein: CASSYSGGAGVF.

The chain has TRBV30 and TRBJ1-2; maybe TRBD1 (6 bases). The CDR3 runs 12 residues. CDR1 GTSNPN and CDR2 SVGIG come from the germline V gene (reference sequence). V lost 3 bases and J lost 7, with 12 bases in between. The DNA for the CDR3 is TGTGCCTGGAGAAGACAGGTTGGTGGCTACACCTTC. This translates into CAWRRQVGGYTF. Using reference TRBV30 and TRBJ1-2 for the parts outside the CDR3, the full variable domain is SQTIHQWPATLVQPVGSPLSLECTVEGTSNPNLYWYRQAAGRGLQLLFYSVGIGQISSEVPQNLSASRPQDRQFILSSKKLLLSDSGFYLCAWRRQVGGYTFGSGTRLTVV.

The chain couples TRBV2 to TRBJ2-2, with TRBD2 matching 15 bases. CDR1 and CDR2 from the germline V gene are SNHLY and FYNNEI. Trimming removed 5 bases from V and 7 bases from J; junction bases left unmatched: 2. This CDR3 spans 15 amino acids. CDR3 residues: CASSRTSGGDGELFF. The CDR3 region has the DNA TGTGCCAGCAGTCGGACTAGCGGGGGGGACGGGGAGCTGTTTTTT.

V gene TRBV27 combines with J gene TRBJ2-5; D remains unclear. Germline CDR1 is MNHEY and CDR2 is SMNVEV (reference sequence). The CDR3 length is 12 residues. The germline V and J ends were trimmed by 0 bases and 5 bases, with 4 bases remaining between them. CDR3: CASSLSGETQYF. The CDR3 coding sequence is TGTGCCAGCAGTTTATCGGGGGAGACCCAGTACTTC.

This chain connects TRBV4-3 to TRBJ2-7, with D perhaps TRBD1 (5 bases). Germline values: CDR1 LGHNA, CDR2 YSLEER. The CDR3 has 15 amino acids. The V gene lost 0 bases and the J gene lost 2 bases, with 11 bases spanning the gap. The CDR3 is CASSQDFQGPYEQYF. The DNA for the CDR3 is TGCGCCAGCAGCCAAGATTTCCAGGGCCCCTACGAGCAGTACTTC.

The chain employs TRBV28 and TRBJ1-5; no definite D call. The germline CDR1 and CDR2 sequences are MDHEN and SYDVKM. Trimming took 9 bases from V and 4 from J, leaving 10 bases between them. The CDR3 length is 12 residues. CDR3 amino acids: CASTGWNQPQHF. As DNA, the CDR3 is TGTGCCAGTACCGGGTGGAATCAGCCCCAGCATTTT.